What follows are 14 T cell receptor beta chains derived from one specimen sequenced in a study of blood T cell repertoires in COVID-19 (TCRdb year 2020). The protocol used for the library was the immunoSEQ multiplex PCR assay. In its TCRdb copy, this immuneACCESS table keeps in-frame sequences only and misses some clones. Where compared with another copy, unresolved V genes explain less than half of these, and the others have no known cause. Within this sample are roughly 59,000 clones, with approximately 82% of them counted one time only. The leading ten clones occupy around 12% of the sample. The sample was peripheral blood. All receptors derive from a man older than 75 with acute or convalescent COVID-19.

The chain joins TRBV19 to TRBJ1-1; the D gene is possibly TRBD1 (6 bases). The V gene lost 10 bases and the J gene lost 4 bases, with 16 bases spanning the gap. The germline gives CDR1 LNHDA, CDR2 SQIVND (reference sequence). The CDR3 extends over 13 amino acids. The CDR3 DNA reads as TGTGCCATTAAGGGAGAGGGGGTCACTGAAGCTTTCTTT. This codes for CAIKGEGVTEAFF.

V is TRBV24-1 and J is TRBJ2-2, with D possibly matching TRBD2 (6 bases). Trimming removed 2 bases at V and 3 bases at J, with 9 bases between. Germline CDR1 KGHDR, CDR2 SFDVKD. The CDR3 covers 15 residues. CDR3 loop: CATSDSGRYTGELFF. DNA of the CDR3: TGTGCCACCAGTGATTCCGGGAGATACACCGGGGAGCTGTTTTTT.

V is TRBV28 and J is TRBJ1-5; D remains unclear. CDR1 and CDR2 (germline): MDHEN, SYDVKM. This CDR3 has 15 amino acids. V gave up 7 bases and J gave up 0 bases, with 13 bases separating them. CDR3: CASNDPLGSNQPQHF. Here the CDR3 DNA reads TGTGCCAGCAACGACCCCCTAGGTAGCAATCAGCCCCAGCATTTT.

This chain uses TRBV29-1 with TRBJ1-1, with 9 bases fitting TRBD1. Germline V CDR1 and CDR2: SQVTM, ANQGSEA. The CDR3 totals 13 residues. V trimming: 8 bases; J trimming: 7 bases; junction bases outside the gene matches: 11. CDR3 DNA sequence: TGCAGCTACCAAGGGACAGGGACCGGTGAAGCTTTCTTT. Translating gives CSYQGTGTGEAFF.

CDR3 sequence (DNA): TGTGCCAGCAGTTACGTTCGGGGGGTCACTGAAGCTTTCTTT. Translated, it gives CASSYVRGVTEAFF. V usage is TRBV6-2 or TRBV6-3 and J usage is TRBJ1-1; maybe TRBD1 (5 bases). The germline CDR1 and CDR2 sequences are MNHEY and SVGEGT. The CDR3 has 14 residues. Trimming cost V 2 bases and J 4 bases, with 11 bases left between them.

The V call is TRBV11-3, the J call TRBJ1-4, with a weak D call TRBD1 (6 bases). The V end lost 4 bases, the J end lost 3 bases, and 12 bases lay between the germline ends. This CDR3 contains 15 residues. From germline, CDR1 is SGHNT and CDR2 YENEEA. Here the CDR3 DNA reads TGTGCCAGCAGCTCGAGGACAGCGTCTAATGAAAAACTGTTTTTT. It is translated as CASSSRTASNEKLFF.

This clone has a handful of counts. The gene calls are TRBV6-5 and TRBJ2-7, with TRBD1 as a possible D gene (5 bases). The CDR3 extends over 13 amino acids. Germline values: CDR1 MNHEY, CDR2 SVGAGI. Trimming cost V 1 base and J 6 bases, with 10 bases left between them. CDR3 region: CASSYYPGSEQYF. DNA for the CDR3: TGTGCCAGCAGTTACTACCCAGGGTCCGAGCAGTACTTC.

This clone was seen only a few times. The gene calls are TRBV5-4 and TRBJ2-3; 12 bases agree with TRBD2. CDR3 length: 16 residues. V gave up 4 bases and J gave up 2 bases; unmatched junction bases: 5. Looked up from germline, CDR1 is SGHNT and CDR2 is YYREEE (reference sequence). Here the CDR3 reads CASSQGLAGPTDTQYF. In DNA, the CDR3 is TGTGCCAGCAGCCAAGGACTAGCGGGGCCCACAGATACGCAGTATTTT. Filled out from reference TRBV5-4 and TRBJ2-3, the complete variable domain reads ETGVTQSPTHLIKTRGQQVTLRCSSQSGHNTVSWYQQALGQGPQFIFQYYREEENGRGNFPPRFSGLQFPNYSSELNVNALELDDSALYLCASSQGLAGPTDTQYFGPGTRLTVL.

The chain recombines TRBV5-1 with TRBJ2-5, with 7 nucleotides matching TRBD1. J gave up 1 base and V 4 bases, and 4 bases lay outside the gene matches. Germline lookup yields CDR1 SGHRS and CDR2 YFSETQ. The CDR3 runs 14 residues. CDR3 amino acids: CASSVTGFQETQYF. The CDR3 DNA reads as TGCGCCAGCAGCGTGACAGGGTTCCAAGAGACCCAGTACTTC.

V is TRBV29-1 and J is TRBJ2-1, with a possible D match to TRBD2 (6 bases). CDR3 length equals 16 residues. Germline CDR1 and CDR2: SQVTM and ANQGSEA. V dropped 4 bases and J dropped 0 bases, with 16 bases sitting between them. DNA for the CDR3: TGCAGCGTTGGTCCCCTGGGGGACTCCTCCTACAATGAGCAGTTCTTC. Amino acids: CSVGPLGDSSYNEQFF.

The chain joins TRBV29-1 to TRBJ1-4; TRBD1 might be the D (5 bases). V gave up 6 bases and J gave up 7 bases, with 15 bases separating them. The V gene's germline CDR1 is SQVTM and CDR2 ANQGSEA. The CDR3 extends over 13 amino acids. The CDR3 here is CSVPQGTGEKLFF. In DNA form, the CDR3 reads TGCAGCGTCCCCCAGGGAACGGGTGAAAAACTGTTTTTT.

The chain links TRBV2 to TRBJ1-3; TRBD1 agrees at 7 bases. CDR3 length: 15 amino acids. Trimming at V came to 8 bases and at J to 1 base, leaving 8 bases not matched to a gene. Germline V gene lookup returns CDR1 SNHLY and CDR2 FYNNEI. The CDR3: CASGAQGQSGNTIYF. In DNA, the CDR3 is TGTGCCAGCGGAGCCCAGGGACAGTCTGGAAACACCATATATTTT.

The gene calls are TRBV9 and TRBJ1-6, with 7 bases matching TRBD1. Germline CDR1 and CDR2: SGDLS and YYNGEE. The CDR3 extends over 15 amino acids. The V gene end was trimmed by 0 bases and the J gene end by 7 bases; junction bases not matched to a gene: 4. In DNA form, the CDR3 reads TGTGCCAGCAGCGTAGCAGCAGGGGGAAATTCACCCCTCCACTTT. This sequence encodes CASSVAAGGNSPLHF.

V and J are TRBV24-1 and TRBJ2-3; 14 bases fit TRBD2. The V gene's germline CDR1 is KGHDR and CDR2 SFDVKD. V trimming: 3 bases; J trimming: 5 bases; junction bases outside the gene matches: 3. The CDR3 has 16 amino acids. For the CDR3, the DNA is TGTGCCACCAGTGATAGGACTAGCGGGGGGCTAGATACGCAGTATTTT. As protein: CATSDRTSGGLDTQYF.